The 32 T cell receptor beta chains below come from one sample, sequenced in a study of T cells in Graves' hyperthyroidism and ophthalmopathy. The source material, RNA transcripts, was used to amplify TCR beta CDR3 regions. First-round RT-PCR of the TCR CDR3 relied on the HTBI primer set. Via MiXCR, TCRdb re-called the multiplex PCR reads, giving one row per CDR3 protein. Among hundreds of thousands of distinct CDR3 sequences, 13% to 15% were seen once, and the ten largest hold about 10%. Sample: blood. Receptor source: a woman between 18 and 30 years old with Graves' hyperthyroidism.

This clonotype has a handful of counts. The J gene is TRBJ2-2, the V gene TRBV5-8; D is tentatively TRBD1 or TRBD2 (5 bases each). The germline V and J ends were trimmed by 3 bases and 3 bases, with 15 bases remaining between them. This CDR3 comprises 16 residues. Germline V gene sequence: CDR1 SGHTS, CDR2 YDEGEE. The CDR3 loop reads CASSWDHADHTGELFF. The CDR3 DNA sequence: TGTGCCAGCAGCTGGGACCATGCGGACCACACCGGGGAGCTGTTTTTT.

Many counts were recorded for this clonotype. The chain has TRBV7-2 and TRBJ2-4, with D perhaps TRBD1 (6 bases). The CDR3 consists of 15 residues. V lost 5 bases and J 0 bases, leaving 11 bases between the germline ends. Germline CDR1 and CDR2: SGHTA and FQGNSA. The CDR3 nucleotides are TGTGCCAGCAGCCCCGACAGGACAGCCAAAAACATTCAGTACTTC. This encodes CASSPDRTAKNIQYF.

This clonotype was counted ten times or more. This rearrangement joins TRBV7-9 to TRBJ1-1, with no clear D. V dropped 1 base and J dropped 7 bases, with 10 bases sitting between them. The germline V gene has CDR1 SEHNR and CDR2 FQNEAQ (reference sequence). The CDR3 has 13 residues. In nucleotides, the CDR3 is TGTGCCAGCAGCTTAGAGCCCTACGGTGAAGCTTTCTTT. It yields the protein CASSLEPYGEAFF.

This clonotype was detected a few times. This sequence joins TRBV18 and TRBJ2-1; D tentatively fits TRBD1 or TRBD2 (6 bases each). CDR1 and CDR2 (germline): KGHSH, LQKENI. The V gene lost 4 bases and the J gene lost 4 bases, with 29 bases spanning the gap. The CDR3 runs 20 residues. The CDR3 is CASSRVTGILSGSSYNEQFF. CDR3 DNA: TGTGCCAGCTCACGGGTTACAGGGATTCTTAGCGGCTCATCTTACAATGAGCAGTTCTTC.

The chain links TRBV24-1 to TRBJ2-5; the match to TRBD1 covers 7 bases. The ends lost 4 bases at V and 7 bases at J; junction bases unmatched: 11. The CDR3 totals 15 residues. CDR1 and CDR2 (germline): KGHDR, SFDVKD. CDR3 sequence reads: CATSDSGQPLGTQYF. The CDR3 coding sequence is TGTGCCACCAGTGACTCGGGACAGCCTTTGGGGACCCAGTACTTC.

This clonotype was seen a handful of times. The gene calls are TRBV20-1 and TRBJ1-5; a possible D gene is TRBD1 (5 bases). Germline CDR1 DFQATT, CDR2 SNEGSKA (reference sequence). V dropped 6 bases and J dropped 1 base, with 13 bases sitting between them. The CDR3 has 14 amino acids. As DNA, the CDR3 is TGCAGTGCCCCCCGTGGGGCGAGCAATCAGCCCCAGCATTTT. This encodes CSAPRGASNQPQHF.

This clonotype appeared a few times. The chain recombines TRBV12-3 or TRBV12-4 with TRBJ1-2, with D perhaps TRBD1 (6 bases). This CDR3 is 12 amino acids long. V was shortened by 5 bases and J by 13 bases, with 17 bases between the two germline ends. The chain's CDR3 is CASSPRTAASTF. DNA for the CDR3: TGTGCCAGCAGTCCCCGGACAGCCGCTAGCACCTTC.

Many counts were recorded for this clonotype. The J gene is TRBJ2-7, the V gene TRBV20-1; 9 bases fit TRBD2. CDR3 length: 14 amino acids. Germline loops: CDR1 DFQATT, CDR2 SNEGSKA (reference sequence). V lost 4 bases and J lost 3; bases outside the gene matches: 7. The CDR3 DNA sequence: TGCAGTGCTATTAGAGCGGGAGGTAACTACGAGCAGTACTTC. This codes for CSAIRAGGNYEQYF.

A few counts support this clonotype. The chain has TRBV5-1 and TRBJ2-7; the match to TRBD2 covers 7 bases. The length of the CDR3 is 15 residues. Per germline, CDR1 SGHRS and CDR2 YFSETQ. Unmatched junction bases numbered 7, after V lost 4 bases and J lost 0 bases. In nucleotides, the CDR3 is TGCGCCAGCAGCCTCCAAAGCGGGACCTCCTACGAGCAGTACTTC. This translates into CASSLQSGTSYEQYF.

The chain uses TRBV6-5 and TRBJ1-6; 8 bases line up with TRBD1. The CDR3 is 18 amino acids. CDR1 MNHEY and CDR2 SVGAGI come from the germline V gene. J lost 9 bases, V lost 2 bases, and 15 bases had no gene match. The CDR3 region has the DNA TGTGCCAGCAGTTACCACTACCGGACAGGGTCCGAGGGTTCACCCCTCCACTTT. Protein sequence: CASSYHYRTGSEGSPLHF.

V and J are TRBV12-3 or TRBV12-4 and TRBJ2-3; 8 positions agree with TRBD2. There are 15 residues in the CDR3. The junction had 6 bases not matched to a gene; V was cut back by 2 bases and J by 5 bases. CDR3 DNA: TGTGCCAGCAGTTTAAGGGGCGCGGGAGGAGATACGCAGTATTTT. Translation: CASSLRGAGGDTQYF.

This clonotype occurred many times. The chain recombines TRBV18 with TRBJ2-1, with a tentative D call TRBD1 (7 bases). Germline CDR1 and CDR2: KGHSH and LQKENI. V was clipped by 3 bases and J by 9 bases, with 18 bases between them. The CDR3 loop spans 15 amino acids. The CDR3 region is CASSPRRDRSAEQFF. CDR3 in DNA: TGTGCCAGCTCACCGAGGCGGGACAGAAGCGCTGAGCAGTTCTTC.

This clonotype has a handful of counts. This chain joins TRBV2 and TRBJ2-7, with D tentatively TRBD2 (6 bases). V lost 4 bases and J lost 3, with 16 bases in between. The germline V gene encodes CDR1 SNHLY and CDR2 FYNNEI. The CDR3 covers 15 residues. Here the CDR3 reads CASSVGGGYRYEQYF. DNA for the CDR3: TGTGCCAGCAGTGTGGGGGGTGGTTACCGCTACGAGCAGTACTTC.

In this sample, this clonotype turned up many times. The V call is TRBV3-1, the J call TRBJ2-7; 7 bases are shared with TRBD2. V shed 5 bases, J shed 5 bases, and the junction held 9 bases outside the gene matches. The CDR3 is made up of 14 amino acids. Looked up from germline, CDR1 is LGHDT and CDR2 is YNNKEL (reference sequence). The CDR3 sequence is CASSSAGGSHEQYF. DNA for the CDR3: TGTGCCAGCAGCTCCGCCGGCGGGAGCCACGAGCAGTACTTC.

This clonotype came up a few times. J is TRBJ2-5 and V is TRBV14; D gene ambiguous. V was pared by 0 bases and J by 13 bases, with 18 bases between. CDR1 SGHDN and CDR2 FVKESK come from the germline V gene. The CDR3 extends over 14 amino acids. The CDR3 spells CASSQDARAHSMYF. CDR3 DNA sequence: TGTGCCAGCAGCCAAGACGCCCGGGCCCACTCGATGTACTTC.

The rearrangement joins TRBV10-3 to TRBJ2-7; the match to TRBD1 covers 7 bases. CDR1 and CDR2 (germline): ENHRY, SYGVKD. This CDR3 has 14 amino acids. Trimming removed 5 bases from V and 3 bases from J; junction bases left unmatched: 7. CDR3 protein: CAISTEGQNYEQYF. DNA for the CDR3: TGTGCCATCAGTACCGAGGGACAGAACTACGAGCAGTACTTC.

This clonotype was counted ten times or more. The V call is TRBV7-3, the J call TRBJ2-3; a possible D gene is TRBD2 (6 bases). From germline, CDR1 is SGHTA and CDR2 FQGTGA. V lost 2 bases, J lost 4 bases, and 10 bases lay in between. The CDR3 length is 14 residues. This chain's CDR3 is CASSLAGPADTQYF. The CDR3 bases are TGTGCCAGCAGCTTAGCGGGGCCGGCAGATACGCAGTATTTT.

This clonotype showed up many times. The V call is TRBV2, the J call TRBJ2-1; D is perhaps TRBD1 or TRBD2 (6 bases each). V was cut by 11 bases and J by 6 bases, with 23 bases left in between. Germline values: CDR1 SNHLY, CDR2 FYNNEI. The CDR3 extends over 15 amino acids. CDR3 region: CAQLGGPMGGNEQFF. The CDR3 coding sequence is TGTGCCCAGCTTGGGGGGCCCATGGGAGGCAATGAGCAGTTCTTC.

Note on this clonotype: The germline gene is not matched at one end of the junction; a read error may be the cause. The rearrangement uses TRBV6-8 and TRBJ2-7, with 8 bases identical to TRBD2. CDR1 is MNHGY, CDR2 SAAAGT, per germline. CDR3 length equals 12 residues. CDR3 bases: TGTGCCTGCAGCGGGAGTCCCTACGAGCAGTACTTC. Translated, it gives CACSGSPYEQYF.

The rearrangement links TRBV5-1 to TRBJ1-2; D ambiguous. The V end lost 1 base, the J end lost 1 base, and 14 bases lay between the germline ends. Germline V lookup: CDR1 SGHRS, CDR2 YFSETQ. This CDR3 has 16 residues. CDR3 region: CASSLYGWGDNYGYTF. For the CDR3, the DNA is TGCGCCAGCAGCTTGTACGGGTGGGGAGATAACTATGGCTACACCTTC.

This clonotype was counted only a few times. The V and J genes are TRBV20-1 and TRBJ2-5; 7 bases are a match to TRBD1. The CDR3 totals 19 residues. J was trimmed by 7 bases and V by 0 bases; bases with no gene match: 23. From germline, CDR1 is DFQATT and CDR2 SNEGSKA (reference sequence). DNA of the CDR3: TGCAGTGCTAGAGAAAGGGAAAGTAGGGACAGTCAACCCTGGGGGACCCAGTACTTC. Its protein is CSARERESRDSQPWGTQYF.

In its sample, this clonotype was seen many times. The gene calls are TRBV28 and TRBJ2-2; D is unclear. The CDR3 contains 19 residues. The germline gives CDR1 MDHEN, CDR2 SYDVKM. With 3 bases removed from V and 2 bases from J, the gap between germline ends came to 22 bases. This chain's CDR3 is CASSFHPPKWQVNTGELFF. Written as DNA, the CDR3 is TGTGCCAGCAGTTTCCACCCGCCCAAGTGGCAGGTTAACACCGGGGAGCTGTTTTTT.

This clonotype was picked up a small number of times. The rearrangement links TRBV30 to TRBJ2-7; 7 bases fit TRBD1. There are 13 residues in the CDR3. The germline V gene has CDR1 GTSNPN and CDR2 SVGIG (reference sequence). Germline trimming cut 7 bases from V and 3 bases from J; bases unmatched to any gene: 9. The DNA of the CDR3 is TGTGCCTCCCGGGTAGGGGGCTTCTACGAGCAGTACTTC. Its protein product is CASRVGGFYEQYF.

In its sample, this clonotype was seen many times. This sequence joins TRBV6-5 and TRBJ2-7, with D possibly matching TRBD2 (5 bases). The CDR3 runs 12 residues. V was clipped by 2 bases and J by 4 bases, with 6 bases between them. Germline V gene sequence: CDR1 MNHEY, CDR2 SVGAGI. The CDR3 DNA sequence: TGTGCCAGCAGTTACGAGGGATACGAGCAGTACTTC. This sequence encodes CASSYEGYEQYF.

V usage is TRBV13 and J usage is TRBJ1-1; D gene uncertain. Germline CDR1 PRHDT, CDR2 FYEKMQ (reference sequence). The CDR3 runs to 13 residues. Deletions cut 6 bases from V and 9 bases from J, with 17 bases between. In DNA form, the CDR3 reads TGTGCCAGCAGACGCACAGACGGGAAGAAAGCTTTCTTT. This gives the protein CASRRTDGKKAFF.

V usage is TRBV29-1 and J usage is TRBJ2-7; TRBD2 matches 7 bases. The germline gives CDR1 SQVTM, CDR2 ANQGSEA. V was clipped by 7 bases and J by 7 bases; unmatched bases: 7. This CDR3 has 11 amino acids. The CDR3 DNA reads TGCAGCGCGGCGTCGGGGGGTGAGCAGTACTTC. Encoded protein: CSAASGGEQYF.

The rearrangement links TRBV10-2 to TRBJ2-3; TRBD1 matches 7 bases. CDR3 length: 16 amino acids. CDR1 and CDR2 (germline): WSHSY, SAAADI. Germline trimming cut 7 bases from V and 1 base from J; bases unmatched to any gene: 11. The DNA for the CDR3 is TGCGCCAGCACCCGGGACAGAGAAAGCGGCACAGATACGCAGTATTTT. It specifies CASTRDRESGTDTQYF.

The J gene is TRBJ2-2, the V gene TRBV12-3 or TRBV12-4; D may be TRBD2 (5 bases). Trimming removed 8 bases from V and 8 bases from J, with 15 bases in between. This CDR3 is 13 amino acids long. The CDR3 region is CASAPGLSGELFF. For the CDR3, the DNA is TGTGCCAGCGCCCCCGGACTGTCTGGGGAGCTGTTTTTT.

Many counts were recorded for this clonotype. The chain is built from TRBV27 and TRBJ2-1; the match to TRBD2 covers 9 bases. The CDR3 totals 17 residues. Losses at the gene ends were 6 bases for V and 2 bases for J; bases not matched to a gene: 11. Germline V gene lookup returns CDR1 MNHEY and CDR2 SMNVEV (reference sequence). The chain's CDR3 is CASSLSRGGRAYNEQFF. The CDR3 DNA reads TGTGCCAGCAGCCTCTCAAGGGGCGGGAGGGCCTACAATGAGCAGTTCTTC.

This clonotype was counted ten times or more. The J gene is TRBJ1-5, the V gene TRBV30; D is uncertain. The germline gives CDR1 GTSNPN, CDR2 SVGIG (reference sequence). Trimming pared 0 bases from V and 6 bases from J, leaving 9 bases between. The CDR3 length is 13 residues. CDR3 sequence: CAWSVQGTQPQHF. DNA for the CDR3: TGTGCCTGGAGTGTACAAGGCACTCAGCCCCAGCATTTT.

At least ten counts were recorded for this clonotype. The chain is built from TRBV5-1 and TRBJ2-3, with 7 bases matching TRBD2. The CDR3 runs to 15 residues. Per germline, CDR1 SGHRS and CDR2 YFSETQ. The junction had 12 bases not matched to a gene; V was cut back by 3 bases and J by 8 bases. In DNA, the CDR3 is TGCGCCAGCAGCTCGCTATCTGGACTAGTCTCTACGCAGTATTTT. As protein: CASSSLSGLVSTQYF.

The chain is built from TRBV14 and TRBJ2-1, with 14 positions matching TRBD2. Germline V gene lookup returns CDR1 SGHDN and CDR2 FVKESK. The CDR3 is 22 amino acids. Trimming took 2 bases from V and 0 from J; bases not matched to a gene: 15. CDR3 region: CASSQLAVGLAGGGFSYNEQFF. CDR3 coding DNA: TGTGCCAGCAGCCAATTGGCGGTCGGACTAGCGGGAGGAGGCTTCTCCTACAATGAGCAGTTCTTC.